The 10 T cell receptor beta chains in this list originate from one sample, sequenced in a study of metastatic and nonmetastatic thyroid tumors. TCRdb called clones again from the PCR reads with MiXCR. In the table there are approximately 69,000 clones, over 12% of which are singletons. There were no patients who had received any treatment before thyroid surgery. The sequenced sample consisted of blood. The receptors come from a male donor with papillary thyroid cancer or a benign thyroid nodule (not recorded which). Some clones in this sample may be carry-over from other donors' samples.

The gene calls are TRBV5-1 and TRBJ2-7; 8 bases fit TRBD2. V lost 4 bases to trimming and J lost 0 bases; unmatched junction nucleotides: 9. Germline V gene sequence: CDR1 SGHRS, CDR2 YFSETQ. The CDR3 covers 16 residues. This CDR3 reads CASSIGSGVSSYEQYF. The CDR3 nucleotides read TGCGCCAGCAGCATAGGTAGCGGGGTGAGCTCCTACGAGCAGTACTTC. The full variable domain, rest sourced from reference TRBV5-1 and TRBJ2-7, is KAGVTQTPRYLIKTRGQQVTLSCSPISGHRSVSWYQQTPGQGLQFLFEYFSETQRNKGNFPGRFSGRQFSNSRSEMNVSTLELGDSALYLCASSIGSGVSSYEQYFGPGTRLTVT.

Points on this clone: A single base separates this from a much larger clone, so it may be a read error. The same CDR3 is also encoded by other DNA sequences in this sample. The CDR3, as DNA: TGTGCCGGCAGCCCTAAAGGGGGTGGGAGCTCCTACAATGAGCAGTTCTTC. Its protein is CAGSPKGGGSSYNEQFF. This chain joins TRBV7-8 and TRBJ2-1, with a weak D call TRBD1 (6 bases). Germline CDR1 and CDR2: SGHVS and FQNEAQ. There are 17 residues in the CDR3.

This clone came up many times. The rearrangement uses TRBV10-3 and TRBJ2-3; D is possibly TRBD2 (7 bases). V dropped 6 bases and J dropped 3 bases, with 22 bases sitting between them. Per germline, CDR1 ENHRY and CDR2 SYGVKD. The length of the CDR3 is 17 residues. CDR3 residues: CAISHRLAGGGTDTQYF. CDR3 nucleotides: TGTGCCATCAGCCATAGACTAGCCGGAGGGGGAACAGATACGCAGTATTTT.

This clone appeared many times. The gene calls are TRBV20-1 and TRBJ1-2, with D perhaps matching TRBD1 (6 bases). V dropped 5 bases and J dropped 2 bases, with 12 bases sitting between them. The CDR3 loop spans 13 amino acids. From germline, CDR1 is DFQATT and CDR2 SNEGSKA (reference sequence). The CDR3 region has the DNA TGCAGTGCTCACAGGGTGCCGAACTATGGCTACACCTTC. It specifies CSAHRVPNYGYTF.

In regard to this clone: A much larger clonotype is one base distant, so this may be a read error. CDR3 bases: TGCAGTGCCGAGGTACAACACCCAGAGACCCAGTACTTC. It encodes CSAEVQHPETQYF. The chain carries TRBV20-1 and TRBJ2-5; D gene uncertain. Trimming removed 6 bases from V and 4 bases from J, with 15 bases in between. This CDR3 spans 13 amino acids. Germline values: CDR1 DFQATT, CDR2 SNEGSKA (reference sequence).

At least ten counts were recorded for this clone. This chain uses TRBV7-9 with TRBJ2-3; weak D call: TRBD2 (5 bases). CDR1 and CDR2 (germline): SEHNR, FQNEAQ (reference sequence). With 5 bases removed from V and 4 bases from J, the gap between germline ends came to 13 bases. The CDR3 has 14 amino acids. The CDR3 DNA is TGTGCCAGCAGCCCCTCCTTGGGAGCAGATACGCAGTATTTT. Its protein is CASSPSLGADTQYF. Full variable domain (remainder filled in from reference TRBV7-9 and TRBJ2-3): DTGVSQNPRHKITKRGQNVTFRCDPISEHNRLYWYRQTLGQGPEFLTYFQNEAQLEKSRLLSDRFSAERPKGSFSTLEIQRTEQGDSAMYLCASSPSLGADTQYFGPGTRLTVL.

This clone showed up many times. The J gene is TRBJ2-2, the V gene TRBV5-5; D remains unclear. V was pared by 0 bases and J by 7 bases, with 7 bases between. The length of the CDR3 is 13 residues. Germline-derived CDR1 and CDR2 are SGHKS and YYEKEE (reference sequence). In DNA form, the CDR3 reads TGTGCCAGCAGCTTGGCCCTTATCGGGGAGCTGTTTTTT. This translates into CASSLALIGELFF.

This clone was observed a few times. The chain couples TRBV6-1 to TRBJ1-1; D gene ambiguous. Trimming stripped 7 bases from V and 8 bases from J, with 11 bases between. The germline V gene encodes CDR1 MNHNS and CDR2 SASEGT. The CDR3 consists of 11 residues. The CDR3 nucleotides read TGTGCCAGCATAAGTCTAGGGGAAGCTTTCTTT. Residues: CASISLGEAFF.

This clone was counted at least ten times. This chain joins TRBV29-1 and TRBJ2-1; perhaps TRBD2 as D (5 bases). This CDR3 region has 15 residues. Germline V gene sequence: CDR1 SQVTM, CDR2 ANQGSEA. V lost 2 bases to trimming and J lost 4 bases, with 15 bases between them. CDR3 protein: CSVENGSYLYNEQFF. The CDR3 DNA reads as TGCAGCGTTGAAAATGGGAGCTATTTGTACAATGAGCAGTTCTTC.

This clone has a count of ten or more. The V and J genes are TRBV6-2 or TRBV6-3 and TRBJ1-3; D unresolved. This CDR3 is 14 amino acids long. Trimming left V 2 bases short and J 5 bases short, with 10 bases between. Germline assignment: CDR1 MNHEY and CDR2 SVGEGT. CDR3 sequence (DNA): TGTGCCAGCAGTTACGTCGGCCAACGAAACACCATATATTTT. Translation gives CASSYVGQRNTIYF.